The rows below give T cell receptor beta chains drawn from one sample of a study of control samples from healthy donors and cancer patients. The method was immunoSEQ multiplex PCR; TCRdb's version includes in-frame clones alone and lacks a portion of them. The sample comprises around 150,000 clones, around 88% of which are singletons, and around 1.6% rests with the top ten. Source material: blood. These receptors were obtained from a man younger than 30 in good health. Both conserved end residues are part of each CDR3. D genes are given only for firm matches. The size of a clone is reported for some rows only, either as once, few or many, or as a class for expanded clones.

clone_size	v_call	j_call	d_call	cdr3_nt	cdr3_aa
-	TRBV4-1	TRBJ1-4	-	TGCGCCAGCAGCCACCCGGGTGAGAGTGAAAAACTGTTTTTT	CASSHPGESEKLFF
-	TRBV11-3	TRBJ2-5	TRBD2	TGTGCCAGCAGCCTCACTAGCGGGGCCGAGACCCAGTACTTC	CASSLTSGAETQYF
-	TRBV28	TRBJ1-1	TRBD1	TGTGCCAGCAGTCCCCGGACAGGGGCCGGACCTTTT	CASSPRTGAGPF
once	TRBV12-2	TRBJ1-2	-	TGTGCAAGTCGCCATGGGCCGGGGACGACAGCGTACTATGGCTACACCTTC	CASRHGPGTTAYYGYTF
-	TRBV27	TRBJ1-6	-	TGTGCCAGCAGTTTAGGGGGGACTCTCGGCCCCATTTCACCCCTCCACTTT	CASSLGGTLGPISPLHF
-	TRBV9	TRBJ2-1	-	TGTGCCAGCGGATACACAGGGTCGGATGAGCAGTTCTTC	CASGYTGSDEQFF
-	TRBV30	TRBJ1-1	-	TGTGCCTGGGCCCTACAGGGCGGCACTGAAGCTTTCTTT	CAWALQGGTEAFF
-	TRBV19	TRBJ2-3	-	TGTGCCAGTAGTAGGGCCGCAGATACGCAGTATTTT	CASSRAADTQYF
-	TRBV5-1	TRBJ2-7	-	TGCGCCAGCAGCTTGGAAGGAGCCCACGAGCAGTACTTC	CASSLEGAHEQYF
-	TRBV9	TRBJ2-5	TRBD2	TGTGCCAGCAGCGTAGCTGCCGCTAGCGGAGGGAGGGAGACCCAGTACTTC	CASSVAAASGGRETQYF
-	TRBV11-2	TRBJ2-2	TRBD1	TGTGCCAGCAGCGGACTGACAGGGATGAACACCGGGGAGCTGTTTTTT	CASSGLTGMNTGELFF
-	TRBV7-9	TRBJ2-7	-	TGTGCCAGCCACGAACAGGACAGATCCTACGAGCAGTACTTC	CASHEQDRSYEQYF
once	TRBV7-2	TRBJ2-7	-	TGTGCCAGCAGCTTAGACTCTCCCAGGGGAGAACCCTACGAGCAGTACTTC	CASSLDSPRGEPYEQYF
-	TRBV7-2	TRBJ1-3	TRBD1	TGTGCCAGCAGCTCGAAACCCAGGGGGCGTACGTCTGGAAACACCATATATTTT	CASSSKPRGRTSGNTIYF
-	TRBV7-9	TRBJ1-2	TRBD1	TGTGCCAGCGGGGACAGGGACTATGGCTACACCTTC	CASGDRDYGYTF
-	TRBV13	TRBJ1-1	-	TGTGCCAGCAGCCGCGCCCCCGGCAGATTGAACACTGAAGCTTTCTTT	CASSRAPGRLNTEAFF
-	TRBV19	TRBJ1-1	TRBD1	TGTGCCAGTAAGTTTGAGGGGGCAGGAACTGAAGCTTTCTTT	CASKFEGAGTEAFF
-	TRBV28	TRBJ2-7	-	TGTGCCAGCAGCCCCCCGGGGGAAACCTACGAGCAGTACTTC	CASSPPGETYEQYF
-	TRBV6-1	TRBJ2-7	-	TGTGCCAGCAGTGAAGGGACAGCTTCCGAGCAGTACTTC	CASSEGTASEQYF
once	TRBV5-6	TRBJ2-7	-	TGTGCCAGCAGCTTTTTCTTTCCAGGGCCCTACGAGCAGTACTTC	CASSFFFPGPYEQYF
-	TRBV7-7	TRBJ2-2	-	TGTGCCAGCAGCCCCCACCAGGCTCTGAGTTCAAGAGGGGAGCTGTTTTTT	CASSPHQALSSRGELFF
few	TRBV6-5	TRBJ1-3	-	TGTGCCAGCAGTTACTCGCCAGACTCTGGAAACACCATATATTTT	CASSYSPDSGNTIYF